This record covers a single TCR beta chain. CDR1 is KGHSH and CDR2 is LQKENI in the germline V gene. This CDR3 is built from 12 residues. V was clipped by 1 base and J by 8 bases, with 8 bases between them. This record comes from a study of blood T cell repertoires in COVID-19. Study at large: There were acute and convalescent COVID-19 samples, and they came from the United States, Italy and Spain.

Repertoires were generated with immunoSEQ multiplex PCR, while TCRdb's copy carries only in-frame clones and drops some. Among 240,000 or so clones listed, over 80% were seen once. The origin of this receptor is a man aged 30 to 45 who had recovered from COVID-19. The J gene is TRBJ1-1, the V gene TRBV18, with TRBD1 as a possible D gene (6 bases). Input material: peripheral blood. CDR3 DNA sequence: TGTGCCAGCTCACCACAGGACAGCGAAGCTTTCTTT. Translated, it gives CASSPQDSEAFF. The whole variable domain, remainder taken from reference TRBV18 and TRBJ1-1, is NAGVMQNPRHLVRRRGQEARLRCSPMKGHSHVYWYRQLPEEGLKFMVYLQKENIIDESGMPKERFSAEFPKEGPSILRIQQVVRGDSAAYFCASSPQDSEAFFGQGTRLTVV.